The sequence of this T cell receptor (beta chain) was determined in a study of beta chain features in type 1 diabetes. In germline, CDR1 is SGHVS, CDR2 FNYEAQ. Germline trimming cut 4 bases from V and 2 bases from J; bases unmatched to any gene: 9. This CDR3 spans 16 amino acids. Expressed TCRB transcripts were sequenced after all isolated RNA was converted to cDNA. The table came from immunoSEQ multiplex PCR; TCRdb's copy has only in-frame clones and leaves some out. This table has some 410,000 clones, over 11% appearing once. The clonotype was recovered from a man aged 30-40 years in good health. The sample consisted of naive CD4+ T cells from blood. The V and J genes are TRBV7-6 and TRBJ2-3; 7 nucleotides agree with TRBD1. CDR3 coding DNA: TGTGCCAGCAGCTCCTTCCGGGACAGCCTCACAGATACGCAGTATTTT. Encoded protein: CASSSFRDSLTDTQYF. Combining the CDR3 with reference TRBV7-6 and TRBJ2-3 gives the whole variable domain GAGVSQSPRYKVTKRGQDVALRCDPISGHVSLYWYRQALGQGPEFLTYFNYEAQQDKSGLPNDRFSAERPEGSISTLTIQRTEQRDSAMYRCASSSFRDSLTDTQYFGPGTRLTVL.